The 21 T cell receptor beta chains below were found in one sample sequenced in a study of identical twins. TCRdb reprocessed the 5' RACE reads via MiXCR and lists one record per CDR3 protein. The sample yields more than 400,000 distinct CDR3 sequences, approximately 16% seen once. The sample also formed part of further work on yellow fever vaccine responses in identical twins.

Sequenced input: CD4+ T cells sorted from blood. The receptors derive from a woman aged 18-29 years in good health.

This clonotype was seen more than once but under ten times. The V call is TRBV10-3, the J call TRBJ2-2, with TRBD1 matching 8 bases. The trim removed 10 bases at V and 4 bases at J, leaving 8 bases unmatched. The CDR3 contains 14 residues. Germline V gene data show CDR1 as ENHRY and CDR2 as SYGVKD. CDR3 coding DNA: TGTGCCACTACCGCAGGGGGCGGCACCGGGGAGCTGTTTTTT. Amino acid sequence: CATTAGGGTGELFF.

This clonotype was detected a few times. This chain links TRBV19 with TRBJ2-1, with D unresolved. Trimming took 4 bases from V and 2 from J, leaving 3 bases between them. The CDR3 contains 12 residues. The germline gives CDR1 LNHDA, CDR2 SQIVND (reference sequence). The CDR3 sequence is CASSTPYNEQFF. In nucleotides, the CDR3 is TGTGCCAGTAGTACCCCCTACAATGAGCAGTTCTTC.

The J gene is TRBJ2-3, the V gene TRBV29-1, with 8 positions matching TRBD2. The CDR3 has 15 amino acids. Germline V gene lookup returns CDR1 SQVTM and CDR2 ANQGSEA. Trimming cost V 1 base and J 2 bases; bases outside gene matches: 5. Here the CDR3 reads CSVEVGTSPTDTQYF. In DNA, the CDR3 is TGCAGCGTTGAAGTCGGGACTAGTCCCACAGATACGCAGTATTTT.

In this sample, this clonotype turned up a few times. V and J are TRBV7-9 and TRBJ2-1; possibly TRBD2 for D (5 bases). CDR1 SEHNR and CDR2 FQNEAQ come from the germline V gene (reference sequence). V was pared by 4 bases and J by 3 bases, with 16 bases between. The CDR3 is 16 amino acids. The CDR3 region has the DNA TGTGCCAGCAGCTCGGGATTCTCGGGGAACTACAATGAGCAGTTCTTC. Encoded protein: CASSSGFSGNYNEQFF.

This clonotype has only a few counts. The rearrangement joins TRBV10-3 to TRBJ2-5; no definite D call. Germline lookup yields CDR1 ENHRY and CDR2 SYGVKD. Between the trimmed V and J ends, which lost 5 bases and 5 bases, there was a span of 15 bases. The CDR3 totals 14 residues. CDR3: CAISPSRLGETQYF. The DNA for the CDR3 is TGTGCCATCAGTCCTTCGAGGTTGGGGGAGACCCAGTACTTC.

This clonotype was seen more than once but under ten times. The chain employs TRBV10-2 and TRBJ1-5; 9 bases match TRBD1. CDR3 length equals 15 residues. Looked up from germline, CDR1 is WSHSY and CDR2 is SAAADI. V lost 6 bases, J lost 4 bases, and 7 bases stayed unmatched. CDR3 bases: TGCGCCAGCAGGAGGGGACAGGGAGGAAATCAGCCCCAGCATTTT. Its protein is CASRRGQGGNQPQHF.

The gene calls are TRBV2 and TRBJ2-3; possibly TRBD2 for D (6 bases). From germline, CDR1 is SNHLY and CDR2 FYNNEI. Trimming removed 4 bases from V and 4 bases from J, with 12 bases in between. This CDR3 is 14 amino acids long. Written as DNA, the CDR3 is TGTGCCAGCAGTGTGGCCGGGAGATCAGATACGCAGTATTTT. It translates to CASSVAGRSDTQYF.

This clonotype has only a few counts. The chain links TRBV29-1 to TRBJ1-1; possible D gene TRBD1, 6 bases. This CDR3 has 13 residues. The germline V gene has CDR1 SQVTM and CDR2 ANQGSEA. Trimming removed 6 bases at V and 5 bases at J, with 16 bases between. CDR3 in amino acids: CSVPGSQGTEAFF. The CDR3 DNA follows: TGCAGCGTACCGGGGTCCCAGGGGACTGAAGCTTTCTTT.

This clonotype was picked up a small number of times. The V call is TRBV20-1, the J call TRBJ2-7; 12 bases align to TRBD2. There are 13 residues in the CDR3. Losses at the gene ends were 5 bases for V and 3 bases for J; bases not matched to a gene: 2. Germline V lookup: CDR1 DFQATT, CDR2 SNEGSKA (reference sequence). The CDR3 DNA reads TGCAGTGCTGAACTAGCGGGAGGCTACGAGCAGTACTTC. Translated, it gives CSAELAGGYEQYF.

There are many counts of this clonotype. The V call is TRBV10-3, the J call TRBJ2-7, with TRBD1 identical over 8 bases. The CDR3 loop spans 15 amino acids. Per germline, CDR1 ENHRY and CDR2 SYGVKD. The V segment lost 4 bases and the J segment 3 bases; nucleotides outside the gene matches: 8. CDR3 nucleotides: TGTGCCATCAGTGTTGAGACAGGGGCAATCTACGAGCAGTACTTC. This encodes CAISVETGAIYEQYF.

This clonotype has more than one count but fewer than ten. The chain employs TRBV9 and TRBJ2-1, with 9 bases that match TRBD1. Germline V gives CDR1 SGDLS, CDR2 YYNGEE. The ends lost 4 bases at V and 5 bases at J; junction bases unmatched: 7. The CDR3 has 15 residues. The chain's CDR3 is CASSPRTGVDNEQFF. The CDR3 DNA is TGTGCCAGCAGCCCTCGGACAGGGGTGGACAATGAGCAGTTCTTC.

This clonotype occurred a few times. The J gene is TRBJ2-7, the V gene TRBV12-3 or TRBV12-4, with TRBD2 matching over 11 bases. This CDR3 contains 14 residues. The V segment lost 4 bases and the J segment 7 bases; nucleotides outside the gene matches: 6. CDR3 region: CASSSLAGVGEQYF. DNA for the CDR3: TGTGCCAGCAGTTCACTAGCGGGAGTCGGTGAGCAGTACTTC.

The V and J genes are TRBV29-1 and TRBJ1-4; D uncertain. V was shortened by 1 base and J by 15 bases, with 12 bases between the two germline ends. Per the germline V gene, CDR1 is SQVTM and CDR2 is ANQGSEA. The CDR3 length is 11 residues. The CDR3 here is CSVEVGKGVFF. In DNA, the CDR3 is TGCAGCGTTGAAGTGGGAAAGGGAGTGTTTTTT.

CDR3 in DNA: TGCGCCAGCAGCACGGACGGGACAGGGGGGCAAGAGACCCAGTACTTC. Translation: CASSTDGTGGQETQYF. The V and J genes are TRBV5-1 and TRBJ2-5; 11 bases map to TRBD1. V lost 4 bases to trimming and J lost 2 bases; unmatched junction nucleotides: 7. There are 16 residues in the CDR3. Per the germline V gene, CDR1 is SGHRS and CDR2 is YFSETQ.

This clonotype came up a few times. The chain couples TRBV29-1 to TRBJ2-7; D possibly corresponds to TRBD1 (6 bases). The CDR3 covers 12 residues. The V and J ends lost 5 bases and 6 bases respectively, with 14 bases between them. Per the germline V gene, CDR1 is SQVTM and CDR2 is ANQGSEA. The DNA for the CDR3 is TGCAGCGTTTCACAGGGTTTAGGCGAGCAGTACGTC. Residues: CSVSQGLGEQYV.

The J gene is TRBJ2-2, the V gene TRBV11-2; the D gene could be TRBD1 or TRBD2 (5 bases each). Germline CDR1 is SGHAT and CDR2 is FQNNGV. This CDR3 contains 16 residues. With 1 base removed from V and 4 bases from J, the gap between germline ends came to 13 bases. The CDR3 DNA is TGTGCCAGCAGCTTAGTGCGGGCAGGGCCCACCGGGGAGCTGTTTTTT. Translation gives CASSLVRAGPTGELFF.

In this sample, this clonotype turned up a few times. The conserved final phenylalanine or tryptophan is absent from the CDR3, which likely points to a read error. CDR3 bases: TGCGCCAGCAGCCAGACCCTACGTACCCAAGAGACCCAGTACCTC. Protein sequence: CASSQTLRTQETQYL. This chain links TRBV4-1 with TRBJ2-5; D call uncertain. V was cut by 3 bases and J by 1 base, with 12 bases left in between. This CDR3 has 15 amino acids. From germline, CDR1 is MGHRA and CDR2 YSYEKL.

The rearrangement joins TRBV24-1 to TRBJ2-2, with a weak D call TRBD1 (6 bases). Germline assignment: CDR1 KGHDR and CDR2 SFDVKD. The CDR3 length is 13 residues. V dropped 9 bases and J dropped 0 bases, with 7 bases sitting between them. CDR3 nucleotides: TGTGCCACCGGACAGCCGAACACCGGGGAGCTGTTTTTT. It encodes CATGQPNTGELFF.

The sample holds a few counts of this clonotype. V usage is TRBV11-2 and J usage is TRBJ2-1; D remains unclear. This CDR3 region has 14 residues. Trimming left V 2 bases short and J 8 bases short, with 13 bases between. Germline V gives CDR1 SGHAT, CDR2 FQNNGV. In DNA, the CDR3 is TGTGCCAGCAGCTTACCTTTTTGGAGAGATGAGCAGTTCTTC. This gives the protein CASSLPFWRDEQFF.

This clonotype turned up a few times. The V gene is TRBV21-1, the J gene TRBJ2-7; TRBD1 is the table's D call, not checked against the DNA. TRBV21-1 is classified as a pseudogene. This CDR3 has 16 amino acids. Here the CDR3 reads CASSKGKFGTPYEQYV. CDR3 DNA: TGTGCCAGCAGCAAAGGTAAATTCGGGACACCCTACGAGCAGTACGTC.

This chain connects TRBV5-1 to TRBJ2-4; D is unclear. Trimming shortened V by 0 bases and J by 4 bases, and 5 bases separated the two germline ends. The CDR3 runs to 13 residues. The germline CDR1 and CDR2 sequences are SGHRS and YFSETQ. CDR3 DNA: TGCGCCAGCAGCTTGGGTAATAAAAACATTCAGTACTTC. Amino acids: CASSLGNKNIQYF.